This T cell receptor beta chain was sequenced in a study of T cells after posttransplantation cyclophosphamide. This clone was counted at least ten times. The method was immunoSEQ multiplex PCR; TCRdb's version includes in-frame clones alone and lacks a portion of them. This sample has about 37,000 clones, each found more than once. The CDR3 has 15 residues. V shed 6 bases and J 1 base; nucleotides not matched to a gene: 8. Germline V CDR1 and CDR2: SGHNT, YYREEE (reference sequence). The chain is built from TRBV5-4 and TRBJ2-3; TRBD1 matches at 7 bases. This clonotype originated in a young man in good health and a related stem cell transplant donor. Specimen: PBMCs. CDR3 sequence: CASNRRDRGTDTQYF. CDR3 bases: TGTGCCAGCAACCGACGGGACAGAGGCACAGATACGCAGTATTTT.